The 5 T cell receptor beta chains below all came from one sample that was sequenced in a study of T cell responses to AZD1222 COVID-19 vaccine. Sequencing used immunoSEQ multiplex PCR; TCRdb keeps in-frame clones, though not all of them. This table has around 200,000 clones, 90% to 95% appearing once. The sequencing used peripheral blood, collected on day 0 of AZD1222 vaccination. These TCRs come from an adult in good health.

The chain is built from TRBV30 and TRBJ1-2; 7 positions agree with TRBD1. Germline V gene sequence: CDR1 GTSNPN, CDR2 SVGIG (reference sequence). The CDR3 extends over 11 amino acids. CDR3 in DNA: TGTGCTGCGACAGGGCTTTATGGCTACACCTTC. As protein: CAATGLYGYTF.

This clone was seen only a few times. This chain links TRBV4-1 with TRBJ1-1; D possibly corresponds to TRBD1 (6 bases). Trimming stripped 1 base from V and 1 base from J, with 22 bases between. CDR3 size: 19 residues. In germline, CDR1 is MGHRA, CDR2 YSYEKL. The CDR3 bases are TGCGCCAGCAGCCAAGTAAGAGCCGTGACAGGCCCCGAGAACACTGAAGCTTTCTTT. Translating it yields CASSQVRAVTGPENTEAFF.

The chain is built from TRBV6-5 and TRBJ1-3, with D tentatively TRBD1 (6 bases). The CDR3 length is 16 residues. V lost 0 bases to trimming and J lost 2 bases, with 11 bases between them. Germline loops: CDR1 MNHEY, CDR2 SVGAGI. The CDR3 region has the DNA TGTGCCAGCAGTTACTCGGCGCAGGGGACTGGAAACACCATATATTTT. Its translation is CASSYSAQGTGNTIYF.

This sequence joins TRBV7-6 and TRBJ1-1; D gene uncertain. Per germline, CDR1 SGHVS and CDR2 FNYEAQ. Trimming pared 2 bases from V and 0 bases from J, leaving 13 bases between. This CDR3 spans 16 amino acids. CDR3 DNA sequence: TGTGCCAGCAGCTTACCCAACAGAAACATGAACACTGAAGCTTTCTTT. It codes for CASSLPNRNMNTEAFF.

J is TRBJ2-7 and V is TRBV12-3 or TRBV12-4; 7 nucleotides line up with TRBD1. This CDR3 spans 13 amino acids. V lost 6 bases, J lost 3 bases, and 5 bases stayed unmatched. CDR3 sequence: CASSQGQNYEQYF. The DNA of the CDR3 is TGTGCCAGCAGCCAGGGACAGAACTACGAGCAGTACTTC.